This T cell receptor beta chain derives from a study of T cells in Graves' hyperthyroidism and ophthalmopathy. Amplified regions were TCR beta CDR3 sequences from RNA transcripts. Initially, a first-round RT-PCR of the TCR CDR3 employed the HTBI primer set. TCRdb reprocessed the multiplex PCR reads via MiXCR and lists one record per CDR3 protein. The table lists around 290,000 distinct CDR3 sequences, about 14% of them singletons. Per germline, CDR1 MGHRA and CDR2 YSYEKL. Deletions cut 1 base from V and 5 bases from J, with 14 bases between. The CDR3 is made up of 15 amino acids. Regarding the study as a whole: Blood also carried most thyroid clonotypes expanded above 0.001.

The sample holds many counts of this clonotype. Its antigen is unidentified. In making diagnoses, clinical symptoms, serum thyroxine and TRAb, thyroid ultrasound and orbital computed tomography were all used. PBMCs came from around 9.7 ml fresh peripheral blood. This TCR came from a woman in her 30s with Graves' hyperthyroidism that later progressed to Graves' ophthalmopathy. Sequencing was performed on blood. The J gene is TRBJ2-5, the V gene TRBV4-1; tentative D call: TRBD1 (6 bases). The CDR3 nucleotides read TGCGCCAGCAGCCAAGTATGGGGGCATGGGGAGACCCAGTACTTC. As protein: CASSQVWGHGETQYF.